This T cell receptor (beta chain) is from a study of T-cell memory formation after mild COVID-19. The wider study: TCR clusters mostly belonged to single donors.

The CDR3 covers 14 residues. With 1 base removed from V and 3 bases from J, the gap between germline ends came to 11 bases. Germline V CDR1 and CDR2: SGHRS, YFSETQ. TCRdb recomputed calls from the 5' RACE reads with MiXCR, one row per CDR3 protein. There are 40,000 to 55,000 distinct CDR3 sequences in the sample; roughly 12% occur only once, and around 25% lies in the top ten. Study-wide findings and caveats: Contracting CD4+ clones sat mainly in CM and EM; CD8+ in EMRA.

With respect to this clonotype: The antigen is undetermined.

The origin of this receptor is a man aged 18-30 years who had mild COVID-19 (a few samples of this study predate the infection). Cell type and time point are not known. The sample was PBMCs or a T cell subset sorted from them (not recorded which). V gene TRBV5-1 combines with J gene TRBJ2-7; D uncertain. The CDR3 loop is CASSLSAGNYEQYV. In DNA, the CDR3 is TGCGCCAGCAGCTTGTCGGCAGGCAACTACGAGCAGTACGTC.